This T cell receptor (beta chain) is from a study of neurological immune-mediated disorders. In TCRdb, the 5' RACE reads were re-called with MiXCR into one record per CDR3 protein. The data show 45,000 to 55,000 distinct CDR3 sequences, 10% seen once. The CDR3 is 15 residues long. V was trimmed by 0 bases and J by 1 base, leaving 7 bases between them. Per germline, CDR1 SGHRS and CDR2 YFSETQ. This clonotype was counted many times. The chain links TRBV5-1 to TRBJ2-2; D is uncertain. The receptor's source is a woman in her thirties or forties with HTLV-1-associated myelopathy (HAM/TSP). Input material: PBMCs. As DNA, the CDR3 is TGCGCCAGCAGCTTGGCCTCGGTGAACACCGGGGAGCTGTTTTTT. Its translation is CASSLASVNTGELFF.